This TCR beta chain is drawn from a study of T cell responses to AZD1222 COVID-19 vaccine. In regard to this clone: Its matching antigen is unknown.

General study points: Only a handful of AZD1222 recipients tested seropositive at baseline. Repertoires in all cases were sampled only once the peak T cell response had passed.

Per the germline V gene, CDR1 is LNHDA and CDR2 is SQIVND (reference sequence). V lost 6 bases and J 6 bases, leaving 6 bases between the germline ends. The CDR3 is made up of 11 amino acids. TCRdb's table, derived via immunoSEQ multiplex PCR, lists solely in-frame clones and lacks some. The table includes about 100,000 clones, approximately 89% detected once. This rearrangement joins TRBV19 to TRBJ2-1; D is unresolved. The clonotype comes from an adult in good health. The sample was peripheral blood, taken on day 0 of MenACWY control vaccination. CDR3 sequence reads: CASRQANEQFF. The CDR3 bases are TGTGCCAGTAGGCAGGCCAATGAGCAGTTCTTC.